This passage covers 10 T cell receptor beta chains from one sample sequenced in a study of T cells in Graves' hyperthyroidism and ophthalmopathy. Amplification yielded TCR beta CDR3 regions, with RNA transcripts as the source. Initially, a first-round RT-PCR of the TCR CDR3 employed the HTBI primer set. MiXCR was run by TCRdb on the multiplex PCR reads, yielding one entry per CDR3 protein. Altogether some 620,000 distinct CDR3 sequences are present, about 17% being singletons, with the ten largest covering over 3.5%. Material for sequencing was blood. The receptors were sampled from a woman in her 30s with Graves' hyperthyroidism.

This clonotype occurred a few times. The chain joins TRBV29-1 to TRBJ2-1; possible D gene TRBD2, 5 bases. The CDR3 consists of 11 residues. The germline V gene encodes CDR1 SQVTM and CDR2 ANQGSEA. CDR3 sequence: CATRWGNEQFF. In nucleotides, the CDR3 is TGCGCTACTAGGTGGGGTAATGAGCAGTTCTTC.

The V and J genes are TRBV4-1 and TRBJ2-7; D ambiguous. Germline CDR1 and CDR2: MGHRA and YSYEKL. The germline V and J ends were trimmed by 6 bases and 3 bases, with 15 bases remaining between them. The CDR3 is made up of 14 amino acids. CDR3 sequence (DNA): TGCGCCAGCAGTTTGAGGACGGTTGACTACGAGCAGTACTTC. Protein: CASSLRTVDYEQYF.

The genes are TRBV6-2 or TRBV6-3 and TRBJ1-1; 12 bases align to TRBD1. The ends lost 7 bases at V and 1 base at J; junction bases unmatched: 19. CDR3 length: 20 residues. Germline CDR1 is MNHEY and CDR2 is SVGEGT. CDR3 residues: CASINRDRGQHAAGNTEAFF. As DNA, the CDR3 is TGTGCCAGCATCAACCGGGACAGGGGGCAGCACGCGGCAGGGAACACTGAAGCTTTCTTT.

This clonotype was counted between two and nine times. The rearrangement joins TRBV5-1 to TRBJ1-1, with D uncertain. Trimming took 2 bases from V and 1 from J, leaving 6 bases between them. The germline V gene encodes CDR1 SGHRS and CDR2 YFSETQ. The CDR3 is 13 amino acids. The CDR3 loop reads CASSFSSNTEAFF. In DNA, the CDR3 is TGCGCCAGCAGCTTTTCTTCGAACACTGAAGCTTTCTTT.

This clonotype has only a few counts. V and J are TRBV4-2 and TRBJ2-7; 9 bases agree with TRBD2. The V segment lost 4 bases and the J segment 2 bases; nucleotides outside the gene matches: 6. The CDR3 is made up of 15 amino acids. The germline gives CDR1 LGHNA, CDR2 YNFKEQ. The CDR3 sequence: CASSPRLAAAYEQYF. The CDR3 DNA reads as TGTGCCAGCAGCCCCAGACTAGCGGCGGCCTACGAGCAGTACTTC.

The table lists this clonotype with a count of one. A much larger clone sits a single nucleotide away, making a read error possible. The V and J genes are TRBV18 and TRBJ2-3; D assignment may be TRBD1 or TRBD2 (5 bases each). This CDR3 contains 14 residues. From germline, CDR1 is KGHSH and CDR2 LQKENI. As DNA, the CDR3 is TGTGCCATCTCACCACCGGGACCCACAGATACGCAGTATTTT. Translation gives CAISPPGPTDTQYF.

This clonotype was picked up many times. The chain combines TRBV7-2 with TRBJ2-3; D may be TRBD2 (6 bases). The germline V gene has CDR1 SGHTA and CDR2 FQGNSA. The CDR3 covers 14 residues. V was pared by 7 bases and J by 2 bases, with 13 bases between. The DNA of the CDR3 is TGTGCCAGCAATCAAGCGGGTTTCACAGATACGCAGTATTTT. Translation: CASNQAGFTDTQYF.

This chain links TRBV20-1 with TRBJ2-7; the match to TRBD2 covers 10 bases. Germline CDR1 and CDR2: DFQATT and SNEGSKA (reference sequence). The CDR3 sequence is 13 residues long. V gave up 5 bases and J gave up 2 bases; unmatched junction bases: 3. The CDR3 sequence is CSAAGTSAYEQYF. The DNA of the CDR3 is TGCAGTGCTGCCGGGACTAGCGCCTACGAGCAGTACTTC.

The sample holds a few counts of this clonotype. The J gene is TRBJ2-3, the V gene TRBV11-2; 11 bases fit TRBD2. The V gene end was trimmed by 5 bases and the J gene end by 4 bases; junction bases not matched to a gene: 11. Germline lookup yields CDR1 SGHAT and CDR2 FQNNGV. The CDR3 is 17 amino acids. CDR3 loop: CASSAPLAGERPDTQYF. The CDR3 DNA sequence: TGTGCCAGCAGCGCACCACTAGCGGGAGAGCGACCAGATACGCAGTATTTT.

The chain employs TRBV20-1 and TRBJ1-5; 7 positions agree with TRBD1. The CDR3 has 14 amino acids. Trimming at V came to 3 bases and at J to 1 base, leaving 3 bases not matched to a gene. CDR1 DFQATT and CDR2 SNEGSKA come from the germline V gene (reference sequence). The CDR3 sequence is CSASPTGSNQPQHF. In DNA form, the CDR3 reads TGCAGTGCTAGCCCGACAGGGAGCAATCAGCCCCAGCATTTT.